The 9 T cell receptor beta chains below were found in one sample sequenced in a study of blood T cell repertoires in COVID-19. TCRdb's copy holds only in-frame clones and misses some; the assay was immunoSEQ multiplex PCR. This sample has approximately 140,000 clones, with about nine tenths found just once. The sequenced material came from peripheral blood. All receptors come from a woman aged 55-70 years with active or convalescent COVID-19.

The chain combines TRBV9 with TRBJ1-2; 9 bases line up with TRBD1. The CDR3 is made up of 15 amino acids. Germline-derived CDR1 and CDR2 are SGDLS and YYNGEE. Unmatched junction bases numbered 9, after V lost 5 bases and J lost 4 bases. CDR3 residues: CASSGGQGLPYGYTF. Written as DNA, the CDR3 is TGTGCCAGCAGTGGGGGACAGGGTCTCCCCTATGGCTACACCTTC.

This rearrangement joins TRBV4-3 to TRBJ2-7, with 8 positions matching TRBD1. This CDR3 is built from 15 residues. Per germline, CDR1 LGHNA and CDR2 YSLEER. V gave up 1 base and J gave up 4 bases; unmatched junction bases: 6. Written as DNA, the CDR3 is TGCGCCAGCAGCCAAGCGGTCGGACAGGGATACGAGCAGTACTTC. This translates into CASSQAVGQGYEQYF.

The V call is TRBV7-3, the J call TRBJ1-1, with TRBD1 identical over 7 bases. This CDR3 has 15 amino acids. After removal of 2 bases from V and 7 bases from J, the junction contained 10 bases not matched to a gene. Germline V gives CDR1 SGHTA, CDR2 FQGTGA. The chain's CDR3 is CASSLGGPGQIEAFF. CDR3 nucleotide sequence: TGTGCCAGCAGCTTAGGAGGCCCGGGACAGATTGAAGCTTTCTTT.

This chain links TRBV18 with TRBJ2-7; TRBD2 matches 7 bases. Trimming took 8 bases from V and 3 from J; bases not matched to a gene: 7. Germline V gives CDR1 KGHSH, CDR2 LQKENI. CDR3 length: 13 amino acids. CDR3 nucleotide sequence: TGTGCCAGCATAGAGAAGCGGGGCTACGAGCAGTACTTC. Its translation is CASIEKRGYEQYF.

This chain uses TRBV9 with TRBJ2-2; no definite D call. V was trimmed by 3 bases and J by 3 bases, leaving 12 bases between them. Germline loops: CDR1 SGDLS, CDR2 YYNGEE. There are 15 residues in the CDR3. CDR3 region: CASSETALYTGELFF. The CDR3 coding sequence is TGTGCCAGCAGCGAAACAGCCTTATACACCGGGGAGCTGTTTTTT.

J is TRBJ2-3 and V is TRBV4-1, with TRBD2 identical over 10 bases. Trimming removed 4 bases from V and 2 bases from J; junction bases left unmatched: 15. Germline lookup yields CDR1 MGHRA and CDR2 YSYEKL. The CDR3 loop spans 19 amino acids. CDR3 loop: CASSLQTQRGTSVTDTQYF. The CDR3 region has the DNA TGCGCCAGCAGCCTACAGACCCAGAGAGGGACTAGCGTCACAGATACGCAGTATTTT.

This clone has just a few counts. The CDR3: CASRGEGSEKLFF. DNA of the CDR3: TGTGCCAGCAGAGGGGAGGGAAGTGAAAAACTGTTTTTT. The chain links TRBV7-9 to TRBJ1-4; D is possibly TRBD1 (5 bases). Germline V CDR1 and CDR2: SEHNR, FQNEAQ (reference sequence). CDR3 size: 13 residues. Trimming pared 6 bases from V and 7 bases from J, leaving 12 bases between.

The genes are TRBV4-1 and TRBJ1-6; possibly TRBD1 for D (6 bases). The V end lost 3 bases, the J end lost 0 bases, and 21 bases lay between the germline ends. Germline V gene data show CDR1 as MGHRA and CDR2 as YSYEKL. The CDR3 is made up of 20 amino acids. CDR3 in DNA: TGCGCCAGCAGCCATCCCCCCCTCAGGGGCATTAGCTCCTATAATTCACCCCTCCACTTT. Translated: CASSHPPLRGISSYNSPLHF.

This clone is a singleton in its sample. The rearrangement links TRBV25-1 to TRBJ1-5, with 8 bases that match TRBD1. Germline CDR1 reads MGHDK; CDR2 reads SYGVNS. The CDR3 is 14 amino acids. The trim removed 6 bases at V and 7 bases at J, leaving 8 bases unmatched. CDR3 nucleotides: TGTGCCAGCAGCCAGACAGGGGCCAGGCAGCCCCAGCATTTT. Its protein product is CASSQTGARQPQHF.